This T cell receptor beta chain emerged from a study of T cells in Graves' hyperthyroidism and ophthalmopathy. This clonotype was observed at least ten times. The antigen is undetermined. From germline, CDR1 is GTSNPN and CDR2 SVGIG (reference sequence). Deletions cut 0 bases from V and 11 bases from J, with 16 bases between. The CDR3 extends over 13 amino acids. Amplification targeted TCR beta CDR3 regions from RNA transcripts. During a first-round RT-PCR of the TCR CDR3, the HTBI primer set was used. TCRdb fed the multiplex PCR reads into MiXCR, producing one record per CDR3 protein. The data hold around 430,000 distinct CDR3 sequences, with more than 12% observed a single time. Notes on the study in general: In blood, most of the thyroid clonotypes expanded above 0.001 were also present.

The clonotype originates from a woman aged 30 to 39 with Graves' hyperthyroidism. J is TRBJ1-2 and V is TRBV30, with D hard to call. Sequenced sample: blood. For the CDR3, the DNA is TGTGCCTGGAGTGTCGGCGACGGACCGCTTTACACCTTC. Translation gives CAWSVGDGPLYTF.